These 26 T cell receptor beta chains were sequenced from one sample in a study of blood T cells in healthy people across ages. Alongside a J-beta primer mix, a sample-barcoded 5' primer served in a second PCR lasting roughly 6 to 12 cycles. From the 5' RACE reads, TCRdb called clonotypes with MiXCR, one entry per CDR3 protein. The sample lists 650,000 to 1,000,000 distinct CDR3 sequences; 35% to 50% were seen once. Sequences were obtained from blood. The receptors were sampled from a man aged 80 or over in good health.

The sample holds a few counts of this clonotype. The V call is TRBV15, the J call TRBJ2-1; 8 bases line up with TRBD1. Germline values: CDR1 LNHNV, CDR2 YYDKDF (reference sequence). V dropped 1 base and J dropped 5; count of bases not matched to a gene: 7. The CDR3 totals 16 residues. CDR3 residues: CATSRGQGLVDNEQFF. The CDR3 DNA sequence: TGTGCCACCAGCAGAGGACAGGGGCTGGTGGACAATGAGCAGTTCTTC.

The rearrangement uses TRBV4-3 and TRBJ2-7; D is uncertain. The germline gives CDR1 LGHNA, CDR2 YSLEER. V shed 4 bases and J shed 1 base, with 11 bases lying between them. CDR3 length: 14 residues. This chain's CDR3 is CASSPQLISYEQYF. CDR3 nucleotide sequence: TGCGCCAGCAGCCCGCAGTTGATTTCCTACGAGCAGTACTTC.

The chain has TRBV27 and TRBJ1-4, with unresolved D. From germline, CDR1 is MNHEY and CDR2 SMNVEV (reference sequence). V lost 5 bases to trimming and J lost 7 bases, with 20 bases between them. The CDR3 runs 16 residues. CDR3 amino acids: CASSQGNAIVSEKLFF. CDR3 in DNA: TGTGCCAGCAGTCAAGGGAACGCAATCGTCAGTGAAAAACTGTTTTTT.

The rearrangement joins TRBV11-3 to TRBJ1-4; 11 nucleotides match TRBD1. The CDR3 totals 16 residues. The germline gives CDR1 SGHNT, CDR2 YENEEA. V lost 5 bases to trimming and J lost 7 bases; unmatched junction nucleotides: 9. Here the CDR3 reads CASSRGTGGRGEKLFF. Written as DNA, the CDR3 is TGTGCCAGCAGCCGCGGGACAGGGGGTCGTGGTGAAAAACTGTTTTTT.

The chain recombines TRBV20-1 with TRBJ1-1, with D maybe TRBD1 (5 bases). The CDR3 contains 12 residues. V was clipped by 5 bases and J by 5 bases, with 12 bases between them. CDR1 is DFQATT and CDR2 is SNEGSKA in the germline V gene (reference sequence). The CDR3 sequence: CSARGAGTEAFF. The CDR3 nucleotides read TGCAGTGCTCGTGGGGCGGGAACTGAAGCTTTCTTT.

The genes are TRBV10-2 and TRBJ2-7, with 7 bases matching TRBD2. There are 13 residues in the CDR3. Germline-derived CDR1 and CDR2 are WSHSY and SAAADI. Trimming removed 5 bases from V and 3 bases from J; junction bases left unmatched: 4. The CDR3 DNA reads as TGCGCCAGCAGTACAGGACTAGGCTACGAGCAGTACTTC. Its protein product is CASSTGLGYEQYF.

Points on this clonotype: The junction and the germline gene differ at one end; a read error may be behind it. V is TRBV5-1 and J is TRBJ2-1, with 8 bases that match TRBD2. The CDR3 is 15 residues long. In germline, CDR1 is SGHRS, CDR2 YFSETQ. The CDR3 bases are TGCGTCAGCAGCTTGACGGGAGGGTCCTACAATGAGCAGTTCTTC. It yields the protein CVSSLTGGSYNEQFF.

V usage is TRBV7-8 and J usage is TRBJ2-4, with 7 bases lining up with TRBD1. The J call could be wrong; TRBJ2-7 is a better fit for the DNA end. The CDR3 length is 15 residues. Germline-derived CDR1 and CDR2 are SGHVS and FQNEAQ. CDR3 nucleotides: TGTGCCAGCAGCAATAGGAGGACAGGTCCAGGCGAGCAGTACTTC. Protein product: CASSNRRTGPGEQYF.

A few counts support this clonotype. Since a much larger clone is just one base distant, this may be a read error. The DNA of the CDR3 is TGTGCCAGCAGTCCCGGGACTAGCACTCAGAGCTCCTACAATGAGCAGTACTTC. Amino acids: CASSPGTSTQSSYNEQYF. This sequence joins TRBV12-3 or TRBV12-4 and TRBJ2-1; TRBD2 matches at 9 bases. The end of the DNA is better explained by TRBJ2-7, so the J call may be wrong. The CDR3 is 18 amino acids.

V usage is TRBV20-1 and J usage is TRBJ2-3, with TRBD1 matching 10 bases. Germline loops: CDR1 DFQATT, CDR2 SNEGSKA (reference sequence). Germline trimming cut 0 bases from V and 7 bases from J; bases unmatched to any gene: 7. The CDR3 is 15 residues long. The CDR3 DNA reads as TGCAGTGCTAGAGAACAACGGGACAGGGGAAATACGCAGTATTTT. Translating gives CSAREQRDRGNTQYF.

The chain recombines TRBV2 with TRBJ2-3, with 11 nucleotides matching TRBD2. V trimming: 3 bases; J trimming: 1 base; junction bases outside the gene matches: 3. This CDR3 has 16 amino acids. Germline loops: CDR1 SNHLY, CDR2 FYNNEI. Here the CDR3 reads CASSDLAGGRTDTQYF. DNA of the CDR3: TGTGCCAGCAGTGACCTAGCGGGGGGACGCACAGATACGCAGTATTTT.

The chain is built from TRBV13 and TRBJ2-1; 8 nucleotides align to TRBD1. The CDR3 spans 16 residues. V shed 1 base, J shed 2 bases, and the junction held 4 bases outside the gene matches. Per the germline V gene, CDR1 is PRHDT and CDR2 is FYEKMQ (reference sequence). The CDR3 DNA sequence: TGTGCCAGCAGCTTAGACAGGGGGGAACCCTACAATGAGCAGTTCTTC. Its protein product is CASSLDRGEPYNEQFF.

The sample holds one count of this clonotype. A much more abundant neighbour one base away suggests this may be a read error. The genes are TRBV24-1 and TRBJ2-7, with a tentative D call TRBD2 (6 bases). The V gene's germline CDR1 is KGHDR and CDR2 SFDVKD. This CDR3 is 14 amino acids long. Deletions cut 4 bases from V and 7 bases from J, with 16 bases between. CDR3 DNA sequence: TGTGCCACCAGTGACCCGCCGGGACTGAATGAGCAGTACTTC. Protein product: CATSDPPGLNEQYF.

The V gene is TRBV5-6, the J gene TRBJ2-1; TRBD1 aligns across 9 bases. The CDR3 has 16 amino acids. Germline values: CDR1 SGHDT, CDR2 YYEEEE. With V trimmed by 4 bases and J by 5 bases, 10 bases remained unmatched. The CDR3, as DNA: TGTGCCAGCAGCACGGGGACAGGGAAGCCTCACAATGAGCAGTTCTTC. Residues: CASSTGTGKPHNEQFF.

V usage is TRBV7-2 and J usage is TRBJ1-4, with 12 bases identical to TRBD1. CDR3 size: 15 residues. Germline-derived CDR1 and CDR2 are SGHTA and FQGNSA. With V trimmed by 7 bases and J by 8 bases, 8 bases remained unmatched. This CDR3 is CASTKPGTGGEKLFF. CDR3 in DNA: TGTGCCAGCACCAAACCCGGGACAGGGGGCGAAAAACTGTTTTTT.

This clonotype has a handful of counts. CDR3 in amino acids: CASSALQATYNEQYF. The CDR3 bases are TGTGCCAGCAGCGCTCTACAGGCCACCTACAATGAGCAGTACTTC. The chain couples TRBV7-9 to TRBJ2-5, with D possibly TRBD1 on 5 matching bases. CDR3 size: 15 residues. Trimming stripped 5 bases from V and 11 bases from J, with 24 bases between. In germline, CDR1 is SEHNR, CDR2 FQNEAQ (reference sequence).

This clonotype was counted between two and nine times. The chain uses TRBV9 and TRBJ2-1; possibly TRBD2 for D (5 bases). V was cut by 0 bases and J by 8 bases, with 15 bases left in between. Germline V gene data show CDR1 as SGDLS and CDR2 as YYNGEE. The CDR3 spans 15 residues. The CDR3 sequence: CASSVGGPPGYEQFF. CDR3 nucleotide sequence: TGTGCCAGCAGCGTAGGAGGGCCGCCAGGTTATGAGCAGTTCTTC.

This clonotype was counted a few times. V gene TRBV2 combines with J gene TRBJ2-5; 8 positions agree with TRBD2. Trimming removed 3 bases from V and 3 bases from J; junction bases left unmatched: 3. CDR1 and CDR2 (germline): SNHLY, FYNNEI. The CDR3 has 14 amino acids. This CDR3 is CASSEVLAEETQYF. In DNA form, the CDR3 reads TGTGCCAGCAGTGAGGTACTAGCGGAAGAGACCCAGTACTTC.

This clonotype was counted between two and nine times. The rearrangement links TRBV6-2 or TRBV6-3 to TRBJ2-1; D perhaps matches TRBD2 (6 bases). Trimming took 2 bases from V and 0 from J, leaving 11 bases between them. Per the germline V gene, CDR1 is MNHEY and CDR2 is SVGEGT. The CDR3 consists of 16 residues. This CDR3 is CASSYIVRGSYNEQFF. CDR3 nucleotides: TGTGCCAGCAGTTACATAGTGCGGGGCTCCTACAATGAGCAGTTCTTC.

The chain links TRBV2 to TRBJ2-4, with D perhaps TRBD1 (5 bases). The better agreement between TRBJ2-5 and the DNA end casts doubt on the J call. Germline V gives CDR1 SNHLY, CDR2 FYNNEI. The CDR3 is 15 amino acids. The CDR3 nucleotides read TGTGCCAGCAGAAACCAGGGAAGCGCGCAAGAGACCCAGTACTTC. Protein product: CASRNQGSAQETQYF.

As concerns this clonotype: This may be a read error, as it is one base from a much larger clone. The chain employs TRBV12-3 or TRBV12-4 and TRBJ2-7; 10 nucleotides align to TRBD2. V lost 8 bases and J lost 7; bases outside the gene matches: 11. CDR3 length equals 14 residues. CDR3 protein: CASLLAGVYNEQYF. The CDR3 DNA reads as TGTGCCAGCCTCCTAGCGGGAGTTTACAATGAGCAGTACTTC.

This clonotype was seen more than once but under ten times. The chain carries TRBV6-2 or TRBV6-3 and TRBJ1-5; TRBD1 matches at 8 bases. CDR1 is MNHEY, CDR2 SVGEGT, per germline. The ends lost 8 bases at V and 5 bases at J; junction bases unmatched: 11. The CDR3 extends over 15 amino acids. CDR3 in DNA: TGTGCCAGCCTTCGGTCAGGCAGGGGGCATCAGCCCCAGCATTTT. Encoded protein: CASLRSGRGHQPQHF.

The gene calls are TRBV7-2 and TRBJ2-6, with D possibly being TRBD1 (6 bases). V was cut by 5 bases and J by 3 bases, with 11 bases left in between. The CDR3 totals 15 residues. Germline V gene lookup returns CDR1 SGHTA and CDR2 FQGNSA. This chain's CDR3 is CASSLQGNGANVLTF. The DNA of the CDR3 is TGTGCCAGCAGCCTGCAGGGGAATGGGGCCAACGTCCTGACTTTC.

The chain is built from TRBV2 and TRBJ2-7; tentative D call: TRBD2 (6 bases). Germline CDR1 is SNHLY and CDR2 is FYNNEI. V lost 8 bases and J lost 5, with 16 bases in between. The CDR3 consists of 13 residues. The CDR3 here is CASGRERFHEQYF. CDR3 nucleotides: TGTGCCAGCGGACGGGAGCGATTCCACGAGCAGTACTTC.

Details on this clonotype: A read error may produce the germline difference seen at one junction end. CDR3 DNA: TGCAGCGTGGACGGTCTAGCGGGCACCAATAAGCAGTTCTTC. Translation: CSVDGLAGTNKQFF. The chain carries TRBV29-1 and TRBJ2-1; 8 bases align to TRBD2. The germline V gene encodes CDR1 SQVTM and CDR2 ANQGSEA. The CDR3 is made up of 14 amino acids.

J is TRBJ1-5 and V is TRBV2; D not certain. Deletions cut 4 bases from V and 0 bases from J, with 10 bases between. CDR3 length: 15 amino acids. Per the germline V gene, CDR1 is SNHLY and CDR2 is FYNNEI. Written as DNA, the CDR3 is TGTGCCAGCAGTGTAACGGGTTATAGCAATCAGCCCCAGCATTTT. Protein product: CASSVTGYSNQPQHF. The complete variable domain, with remaining parts taken from reference TRBV2 and TRBJ1-5, reads EPEVTQTPSHQVTQMGQEVILRCVPISNHLYFYWYRQILGQKVEFLVSFYNNEISEKSEIFDDQFSVERPDGSNFTLKIRSTKLEDSAMYFCASSVTGYSNQPQHFGDGTRLSIL.